Below, 21 T cell receptor beta chains from the same sample are listed, as sequenced in a study of blood T cell repertoires in COVID-19. Assay used: immunoSEQ multiplex PCR; TCRdb lists only in-frame clones, some missing. Here the sample spans some 210,000 clones, 65% to 85% being singletons. The sample taken for sequencing was peripheral blood. These receptors were taken from a man in his fifties or sixties with active or convalescent COVID-19.

The CDR3 bases are TGTGCCACCAGCAGAGATTATGACACTGACGAAGCTTTCTTT. This gives the protein CATSRDYDTDEAFF. The V gene is TRBV15, the J gene TRBJ1-1, with D uncertain. Trimming left V 0 bases short and J 8 bases short, with 13 bases between. CDR1 LNHNV and CDR2 YYDKDF come from the germline V gene (reference sequence). This CDR3 is 14 amino acids long. The complete variable domain, with remaining parts taken from reference TRBV15 and TRBJ1-1, reads DAMVIQNPRYQVTQFGKPVTLSCSQTLNHNVMYWYQQKSSQAPKLLFHYYDKDFNNEADTPDNFQSRRPNTSFCFLDIRSPGLGDTAMYLCATSRDYDTDEAFFGQGTRLTVV.

V is TRBV4-1 and J is TRBJ2-5; possible D gene TRBD1, 5 bases. Germline loops: CDR1 MGHRA, CDR2 YSYEKL. V was trimmed by 0 bases and J by 7 bases, leaving 9 bases between them. The CDR3 consists of 13 residues. DNA for the CDR3: TGCGCCAGCAGCCAAGACTCAAGGGGGACCCAGTACTTC. As protein: CASSQDSRGTQYF.

The V gene is TRBV7-2, the J gene TRBJ2-7, with 7 bases lining up with TRBD2. Per the germline V gene, CDR1 is SGHTA and CDR2 is FQGNSA. The V gene end was trimmed by 0 bases and the J gene end by 4 bases; junction bases not matched to a gene: 9. The CDR3 is 16 amino acids. The CDR3 DNA is TGTGCCAGCAGCTTAGCCCCTGGACTCGGGGGGTACGAGCAGTACTTC. It encodes CASSLAPGLGGYEQYF.

The V gene is TRBV6-6, the J gene TRBJ2-7; TRBD2 matches 7 bases. The germline gives CDR1 MNHNY, CDR2 SVGAGI (reference sequence). CDR3 length equals 14 residues. V dropped 6 bases and J dropped 4; count of bases not matched to a gene: 9. The CDR3 is CASSPSEGGYEQYF. CDR3 DNA sequence: TGTGCCAGCAGCCCGTCTGAGGGAGGGTACGAGCAGTACTTC.

V is TRBV24-1 and J is TRBJ2-5; D may be TRBD2 (5 bases). CDR3 length equals 14 residues. Trimming took off 1 base at V and 5 bases at J, with 10 bases between the two ends. CDR1 and CDR2 (germline): KGHDR, SFDVKD. The CDR3 region is CATSDFGLKETQYF. CDR3 DNA: TGTGCCACCAGTGATTTTGGACTGAAGGAGACCCAGTACTTC.

The chain has TRBV13 and TRBJ1-1; D is ambiguous. Germline values: CDR1 PRHDT, CDR2 FYEKMQ (reference sequence). V was cut by 1 base and J by 0 bases, with 12 bases left in between. The CDR3 covers 16 residues. DNA for the CDR3: TGTGCCAGCAGCTTAGAGGTACGGAGAGTGAACACTGAAGCTTTCTTT. Protein product: CASSLEVRRVNTEAFF.

V gene TRBV5-4 combines with J gene TRBJ1-1, with D perhaps TRBD1 (6 bases). Germline V gene lookup returns CDR1 SGHNT and CDR2 YYREEE (reference sequence). CDR3 length: 13 residues. V dropped 4 bases and J dropped 5 bases, with 12 bases sitting between them. Here the CDR3 reads CASSPFRGTEAFF. CDR3 bases: TGTGCCAGCAGCCCCTTTAGGGGGACTGAAGCTTTCTTT.

As DNA, the CDR3 is TGTGCCAGCAGCTTTACAGGGGGGCCAGATACGCAGTATTTT. Translating gives CASSFTGGPDTQYF. The V gene is TRBV5-4, the J gene TRBJ2-3, with TRBD1 identical over 8 bases. V gave up 2 bases and J gave up 4 bases; unmatched junction bases: 3. The CDR3 length is 14 residues. From germline, CDR1 is SGHNT and CDR2 YYREEE (reference sequence).

The chain joins TRBV6-5 to TRBJ1-1; perhaps TRBD1 as D (5 bases). CDR3 length: 16 residues. V lost 1 base to trimming and J lost 1 base, with 13 bases between them. Germline V CDR1 and CDR2: MNHEY, SVGAGI. The CDR3 loop is CASSYFSGLGNTEAFF. CDR3 bases: TGTGCCAGCAGTTACTTTTCAGGGTTGGGGAACACTGAAGCTTTCTTT.

V is TRBV11-2 and J is TRBJ1-1, with TRBD1 as a possible D gene (5 bases). Germline CDR1 reads SGHAT; CDR2 reads FQNNGV. V was shortened by 3 bases and J by 11 bases, with 16 bases between the two germline ends. The CDR3 loop spans 13 amino acids. The CDR3 loop is CASSFQGFGVAFF. Here the CDR3 DNA reads TGTGCCAGCAGCTTCCAGGGTTTCGGCGTGGCTTTCTTT.

The chain combines TRBV3-1 (or the pseudogene TRBV3-2) with TRBJ1-5; D gene unclear. CDR3 size: 13 residues. Germline CDR1 LGHDT, CDR2 YNNKEL (reference sequence). V was cut by 1 base and J by 6 bases, with 7 bases left in between. CDR3 sequence (DNA): TGTGCCAGCAGCCAAGGTACCAGTCAGCCCCAGCATTTT. This sequence encodes CASSQGTSQPQHF.

The chain is built from TRBV7-8 and TRBJ2-5; D possibly corresponds to TRBD1 (5 bases). The CDR3 is 14 amino acids. Germline-derived CDR1 and CDR2 are SGHVS and FQNEAQ. V gave up 5 bases and J gave up 1 base, with 11 bases separating them. CDR3: CASSRKGIQETQYF. The CDR3 bases are TGTGCCAGCAGCCGAAAGGGGATCCAAGAGACCCAGTACTTC.

The CDR3 DNA reads as TGCGCCAGCAGCTTGGGAAACAGGGCTCGGGAGACCCAGTACTTC. Translating it yields CASSLGNRARETQYF. V is TRBV5-1 and J is TRBJ2-5; D perhaps matches TRBD1 (6 bases). Germline values: CDR1 SGHRS, CDR2 YFSETQ. With 0 bases removed from V and 5 bases from J, the gap between germline ends came to 14 bases. The CDR3 consists of 15 residues.

The chain has TRBV5-1 and TRBJ1-1; D unresolved. Germline V gene sequence: CDR1 SGHRS, CDR2 YFSETQ. Trimming removed 3 bases at V and 8 bases at J, with 14 bases between. The CDR3 has 13 amino acids. DNA for the CDR3: TGCGCCAGCAGCTCCAAGGAGGGCCTAGAAGCTTTCTTT. It codes for CASSSKEGLEAFF.

This chain uses TRBV6-5 with TRBJ2-5; 7 nucleotides align to TRBD1. The V and J ends lost 2 bases and 2 bases, in that order; junction bases with no gene match: 2. Germline V gene lookup returns CDR1 MNHEY and CDR2 SVGAGI. The CDR3 consists of 14 residues. The CDR3 reads CASSYPTGQETQYF. The CDR3 DNA sequence: TGTGCCAGCAGTTACCCGACAGGGCAAGAGACCCAGTACTTC.

The J gene is TRBJ2-3, the V gene TRBV10-3; 7 nucleotides line up with TRBD1. Germline V CDR1 and CDR2: ENHRY, SYGVKD. CDR3 length equals 15 residues. Losses at the gene ends were 6 bases for V and 0 bases for J; bases not matched to a gene: 6. CDR3 sequence reads: CAISLDRDSTDTQYF. The CDR3 coding sequence is TGTGCCATCAGCCTTGACAGGGACAGCACAGATACGCAGTATTTT.

The chain recombines TRBV28 with TRBJ2-1; 10 bases match TRBD2. The CDR3 is 15 residues long. Germline CDR1 and CDR2: MDHEN and SYDVKM. CDR3 sequence: CAHYGAGGSYNEQFF. CDR3 nucleotide sequence: TGTGCTCACTATGGAGCGGGAGGGTCCTACAATGAGCAGTTCTTC.

The chain links TRBV28 to TRBJ1-2; 10 bases are a match to TRBD1. The CDR3 runs to 15 residues. The V gene end was trimmed by 3 bases and the J gene end by 8 bases; junction bases not matched to a gene: 9. CDR1 and CDR2 from the germline V gene are MDHEN and SYDVKM. The CDR3 sequence: CASSLSSTGGAGYTF. The DNA for the CDR3 is TGTGCCAGCAGTTTGTCATCGACAGGGGGCGCGGGCTACACCTTC.

V usage is TRBV27 and J usage is TRBJ1-3; no clear D. Germline CDR1 and CDR2: MNHEY and SMNVEV (reference sequence). The CDR3 consists of 14 residues. Trimming shortened V by 5 bases and J by 1 base, and 9 bases separated the two germline ends. CDR3 coding DNA: TGTGCCAGCAGTGCAGCGGGATCTGGAAACACCATATATTTT. Its translation is CASSAAGSGNTIYF.

The genes are TRBV6-1 and TRBJ1-1; D may be TRBD1 (5 bases). Germline assignment: CDR1 MNHNS and CDR2 SASEGT. Trimming left V 1 base short and J 1 base short, with 7 bases between. The CDR3 runs 14 residues. Here the CDR3 reads CASSEGGQNTEAFF. The CDR3 region has the DNA TGTGCCAGCAGTGAAGGAGGACAGAACACTGAAGCTTTCTTT.

The CDR3 nucleotides read TGCGCCAGCAGCCATGGGACAGGGTACTACGAGCAGTACTTC. This translates into CASSHGTGYYEQYF. The V call is TRBV4-1, the J call TRBJ2-7; 9 bases align to TRBD1. The CDR3 is 14 residues long. V shed 3 bases and J 3 bases; nucleotides not matched to a gene: 3. The germline V gene has CDR1 MGHRA and CDR2 YSYEKL.